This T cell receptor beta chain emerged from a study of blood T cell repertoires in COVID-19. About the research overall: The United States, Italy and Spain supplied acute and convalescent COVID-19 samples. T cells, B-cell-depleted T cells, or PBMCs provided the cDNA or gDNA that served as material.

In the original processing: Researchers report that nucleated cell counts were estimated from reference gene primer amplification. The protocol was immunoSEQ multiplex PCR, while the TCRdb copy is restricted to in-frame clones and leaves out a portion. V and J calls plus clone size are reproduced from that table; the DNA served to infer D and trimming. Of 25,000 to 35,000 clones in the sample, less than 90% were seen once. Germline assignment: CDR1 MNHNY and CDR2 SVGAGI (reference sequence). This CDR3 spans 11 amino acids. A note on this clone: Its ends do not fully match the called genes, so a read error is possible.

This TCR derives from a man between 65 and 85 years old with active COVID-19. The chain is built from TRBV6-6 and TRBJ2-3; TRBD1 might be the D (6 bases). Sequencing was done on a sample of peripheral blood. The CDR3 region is CASSPGQEWNF. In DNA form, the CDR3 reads TGTGCCAGCAGTCCGGGACAAGAATGGAATTTT.